A selection of T cell receptor beta chains follows, all from one sample in a study of blood T cells in healthy people across ages. In TCRdb, the 5' RACE reads were re-called with MiXCR into one record per CDR3 protein. The sample yields approximately 2,000,000 distinct CDR3 sequences, around 42% seen once. What was sequenced was blood. These receptors came from a human donor in good health. Both conserved end residues are part of each CDR3. The D gene is left open where the match is weak. Some rows mark clone size as missing; the rest say once, few, many or name a class of expanded clone.

d_call: TRBD1
j_call: TRBJ1-2
clone_size: .
v_call: TRBV6-1
cdr3_nt: TGTGCCGGCAGTCTCGACCCGACAGGGGGTTATGGCTACACCTTC
cdr3_aa: CAGSLDPTGGYGYTF

d_call: .
j_call: TRBJ1-2
clone_size: few
v_call: TRBV12-5
cdr3_nt: TGTGCTAGTGGTCCCCCACCGGGAGGTGGCTACACCTTC
cdr3_aa: CASGPPPGGGYTF

d_call: .
j_call: TRBJ1-4
clone_size: .
v_call: TRBV10-3
cdr3_nt: TGTGCCATCAGTTACTCCCGGGACGGTGGCGAAAAACTGTTTTTT
cdr3_aa: CAISYSRDGGEKLFF

d_call: .
j_call: TRBJ2-7
clone_size: once
v_call: TRBV7-2
cdr3_nt: TGTGCCAGCAGCCGGCCACCTCGAACCTACGAGCAGTACTTC
cdr3_aa: CASSRPPRTYEQYF

d_call: .
j_call: TRBJ2-5
clone_size: few
v_call: TRBV7-9
cdr3_nt: TGTGCCAGCGGCTCCGAGTACCAAGAGACCCAGTACTTC
cdr3_aa: CASGSEYQETQYF

d_call: TRBD1
j_call: TRBJ1-2
clone_size: few
v_call: TRBV4-3
cdr3_nt: TGTGCCAGCAGCCAAGAGGGGGCGGGCGGCTACACCTTC
cdr3_aa: CASSQEGAGGYTF

d_call: .
j_call: TRBJ2-5
clone_size: .
v_call: TRBV6-5
cdr3_nt: TGTGCCAGCAGTTCCTACAGGGAGAGTCCGGGGAGTTACAATGAGCAGTACTTC
cdr3_aa: CASSSYRESPGSYNEQYF

d_call: .
j_call: TRBJ1-1
clone_size: .
v_call: TRBV29-1
cdr3_nt: TGCAGCTCCAGACCAATTGACAGGCTGAACACTGAAGCTTTCTTT
cdr3_aa: CSSRPIDRLNTEAFF

d_call: .
j_call: TRBJ1-2
clone_size: few
v_call: TRBV18
cdr3_nt: TGTGCCAGCTCACCATATTCGCTAGGACAAAGAGCGCAGGGCTACACCTTC
cdr3_aa: CASSPYSLGQRAQGYTF

d_call: TRBD1
j_call: TRBJ1-6
clone_size: .
v_call: TRBV20-1
cdr3_nt: TGCAGTGCTTCCTCCAGGGGGCCTTCACCCCTCCACTTT
cdr3_aa: CSASSRGPSPLHF

d_call: .
j_call: TRBJ2-1
clone_size: .
v_call: TRBV10-3
cdr3_nt: TGTGCCGTCAGTGATAACACTGCTAGCGATGAGCAGTTCTTC
cdr3_aa: CAVSDNTASDEQFF

d_call: .
j_call: TRBJ2-5
clone_size: few
v_call: TRBV7-7
cdr3_nt: TGTGCTAGCAGCGTGAGGACTGAACCCCAAGAGACCCAGTACTTC
cdr3_aa: CASSVRTEPQETQYF

d_call: .
j_call: TRBJ1-1
clone_size: .
v_call: TRBV12-3/TRBV12-4
cdr3_nt: TGTGCCAGCAGTCAACAGGGCGAGAGGCCTGAAGCTTTCTTT
cdr3_aa: CASSQQGERPEAFF